This TCR beta chain stems from a study of blood T cell repertoires in COVID-19. Study-level background: The origin of the acute and convalescent COVID-19 samples was the United States, Italy and Spain. The analysed material was cDNA or gDNA that came from T cells, B-cell-depleted T cells, or PBMCs.

The germline V gene has CDR1 SNHLY and CDR2 FYNNEI. The CDR3 is made up of 13 amino acids. The V end was cut by 10 bases, the J end by 11 bases, with 22 bases between. In the source study's methods: The authors estimated nucleated cell counts from reference gene primer amplification. Repertoires were generated with immunoSEQ multiplex PCR, while TCRdb's copy carries only in-frame clones and drops some. The V and J calls and the clone size are those of that table, but D and trimming were determined from the DNA. This repertoire shows tens of thousands of clones, 83% found once; its top ten account for 16%.

V is TRBV2 and J is TRBJ2-3; TRBD1 is a possible D gene (5 bases). This TCR was sampled from a man between 35 and 55 years old with acute or convalescent COVID-19. The sample was peripheral blood. The CDR3 loop reads CAIQGGSFYGQYF. The CDR3 bases are TGTGCCATCCAGGGTGGGTCCTTCTACGGGCAGTATTTT.